This T cell receptor beta chain was recovered during a study of blood T cell repertoires in COVID-19. Study-level information: There were acute and convalescent COVID-19 samples, and they came from the United States, Italy and Spain. The analysed material was cDNA or gDNA that came from T cells, B-cell-depleted T cells, or PBMCs.

As originally analysed: Reference gene primer amplification yielded estimated nucleated cell counts. Sequencing was performed with immunoSEQ multiplex PCR; in TCRdb, only in-frame clones are kept and a portion is missing. V and J calls and clone size follow that table, whereas D and trimming were derived from the DNA. The data contain 200,000 to 250,000 clones, about 86% of them singletons. The CDR3 has 13 amino acids. Germline V gene data show CDR1 as SNHLY and CDR2 as FYNNEI. V lost 6 bases and J lost 9; bases outside the gene matches: 6. The receptor comes from a woman in her 30s who had recovered from COVID-19. The sample was peripheral blood. The chain joins TRBV2 to TRBJ2-1, with 9 positions matching TRBD2. As DNA, the CDR3 is TGTGCCAGCAGGTTAGCGGGAGCTGGTGAGCAGTTCTTC. Translating gives CASRLAGAGEQFF.